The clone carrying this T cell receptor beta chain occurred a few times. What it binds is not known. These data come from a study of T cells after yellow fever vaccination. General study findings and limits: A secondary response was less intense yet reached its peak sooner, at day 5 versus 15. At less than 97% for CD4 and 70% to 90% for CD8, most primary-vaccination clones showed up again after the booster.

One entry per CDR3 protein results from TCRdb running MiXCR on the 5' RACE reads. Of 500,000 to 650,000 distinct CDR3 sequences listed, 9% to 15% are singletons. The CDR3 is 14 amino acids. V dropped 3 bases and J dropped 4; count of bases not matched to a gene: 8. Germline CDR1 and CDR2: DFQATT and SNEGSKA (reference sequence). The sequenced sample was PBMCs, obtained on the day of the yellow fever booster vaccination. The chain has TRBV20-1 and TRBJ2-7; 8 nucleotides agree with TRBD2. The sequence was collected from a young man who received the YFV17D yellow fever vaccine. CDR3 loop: CSARVSGELYEQYF. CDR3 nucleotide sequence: TGCAGTGCTAGGGTTAGCGGGGAACTTTACGAGCAGTACTTC.